The clone carrying this TCR beta chain was detected many times. The antigen is unknown. The sample originates from a study of early T cells in non-severe SARS-CoV-2 infection. Study-level background: The study sequenced bulk RNA from unsorted whole blood, with chains unpaired. The study's findings and limits: Private and CD4 specificities were missed by VDJdb matching, which favored anti-spike CD8 responses.

A single record per CDR3 protein comes from TCRdb applying MiXCR to the 5' RACE reads. The table includes tens of thousands of distinct CDR3 sequences, about 3.9% detected once. This TCR was recovered from an adult who was a healthcare worker with PCR-confirmed SARS-CoV-2 infection or an uninfected control (not recorded which). Material for sequencing was whole blood.

The CDR3 sequence: CASSYSLQGYGYTF. The CDR3 DNA follows: TGTGCCAGCAGTTATTCCCTACAGGGTTATGGCTACACCTTC. This chain joins TRBV6-5 and TRBJ1-2; a possible D gene is TRBD1 (6 bases). There are 14 residues in the CDR3. Germline-derived CDR1 and CDR2 are MNHEY and SVGAGI. With 3 bases removed from V and 5 bases from J, the gap between germline ends came to 13 bases.